This is a list of T cell receptor beta chains from one sample in a study of shared clonotypes between healthy human individuals. Method: immunoSEQ multiplex PCR; TCRdb's copy keeps in-frame clones and lacks some. The repertoire holds some 240,000 clones, with 65% to 70% as singletons. Material for sequencing was memory CD4+ T cells sorted from blood. The receptor set was obtained from a man under 40 in good health. CDR3s include the opening cysteine and the closing phenylalanine or tryptophan. The D gene is left open where the match is weak. The listing skips clone size in some rows; elsewhere it reads once, few, many or a size class.

abundance	v_gene	j_gene	d_gene	CDR3nt	CDR3aa
NA	TRBV19	TRBJ1-5	NA	TGTGCCAGTAGTATAGGGGTTTATAGCAATCAGCCCCAGCATTTT	CASSIGVYSNQPQHF
few	TRBV10-3	TRBJ2-7	TRBD1	TGTGCCATCAGTAGACCGGGACAGGGCTACGAGCAGTACTTC	CAISRPGQGYEQYF
NA	TRBV15	TRBJ2-1	NA	TGTGCCCCCTCCTTGGGAGCCTACAATGAGCAGTTCTTC	CAPSLGAYNEQFF
NA	TRBV5-5	TRBJ1-1	NA	TGTGCCAGCAGCTTGGCCGGGCAGAGAGAGACTGAAGCTTTCTTT	CASSLAGQRETEAFF
NA	TRBV14	TRBJ1-2	NA	TGTGCCAGCGAACCGCAGGGGTGCTATGGCTACACCTTC	CASEPQGCYGYTF
NA	TRBV10-2	TRBJ2-1	TRBD2	TGCGCCAGCACCCAAACGGGGGGGGGTGAGCAGTTCTTC	CASTQTGGGEQFF
many	TRBV2	TRBJ2-3	NA	TGTGCCACTGGGCCCGGGCTAGACACAGATACGCAGTATTTT	CATGPGLDTDTQYF
NA	TRBV28	TRBJ2-7	TRBD1	TGTGCCAGCAGTACCACCGGGACAGGGTCTTACGAGCAGTACTTC	CASSTTGTGSYEQYF
few	TRBV2	TRBJ2-3	NA	TGTGCCAGCAGTGAAGTGGAGCTCCCCACAGATACGCAGTATTTT	CASSEVELPTDTQYF
NA	TRBV28	TRBJ2-7	NA	TGTGCCAGCAGCCTCGAGGGGAGCACCGACAACGAGCAGTACTTC	CASSLEGSTDNEQYF